This T cell receptor (beta chain) was captured by sequencing in a study of CXCR3-negative and CXCR3-positive naive CD8 T cells (dated by TCRdb to the late 2010s). As for the study more broadly: In total, 130 million to 150 million TRB reads were obtained, or roughly 1.5 +/- 0.3 million reads per library. Diversity and physicochemical repertoire analyses were performed on approximately 10 donors pooled from two independent experiments. TRBV-TRBJ cluster analysis included naive subsets from a handful of donors and memory cells from 3 donors. General conclusions and limits of the study: Freshly isolated PBMCs were used for most assays because CXCR3 expression went down partially after cryopreservation. Repertoire diversity was comparably high in both naive subsets but much lower in memory CD8+ T cells. TRB CDR3s from CXCR3-positive naive cells showed higher hydrophobicity (lower Kidera factor 4), lower energy, and higher strength and volume indices than CXCR3-negative naive cells. Within the same donor, TRBV-TRBJ usage looked similar between naive CXCR3-negative and CXCR3-positive cells, but memory cells had distinct patterns. Because surface CD5, which is linked to self-reactivity in mice, was comparable between the naive subsets, TCR interaction strength was also inferred from TRB CDR3 physicochemical properties.

Each CD8+ T cell subset was flow-sorted in triplicate, and approximately 280,000 cells per subset were placed directly into RLT lysis buffer. To keep memory contaminants out, a stringent definition of naive CD8+ T cells was applied: CD45RO-CCR7+CD27+CD95-. Using standard density gradient centrifugation, peripheral blood mononuclear cells were isolated from buffy coats. Naive CXCR3-negative and CXCR3-positive CD8+ T cells were flow-sorted on a FACSAria III. Total RNA was extracted from sorted cells using an RNeasy Mini Kit. The reads were generated on a NextSeq 550. The Human TCR Profiling Kit (MiLaboratory) was used to prepare UMI-labeled 5' RACE TRB cDNA libraries. The full amount of extracted RNA was used for cDNA synthesis, and the full amount of resulting cDNA was used for PCR amplification. Libraries were prepared in parallel using an identical number of PCR cycles. Per the source publication's procedure: With a minimum of two reads required per UMI, MIGEC and MiXCR pulled out about 49,000 +/- 11,000 unique UMI-labeled TRB cDNA molecules from each library. An average of approximately 40,000 +/- 10,000 functional in-frame TRB CDR3 nucleotide clonotypes without stop codons was found per library. After each sample was downsampled to 5000 UMI-labeled TRB molecules, VDJtools was used to calculate diversity metrics such as normalized Shannon-Wiener and Chao1. Clonotype-size-weighted physicochemical properties of the central five CDR3 residues (interaction energy, strength, volume and Kidera factor 4) were computed in VDJtools. TCRdb reprocessed the reads and provides one entry for every CDR3 protein sequence; no DNA is given. These V and J calls derive from TCRdb rather than the authors' analysis. The sample's table covers tens of thousands of distinct CDR3 sequences. Less than 5% of the sample belongs to the ten largest clones.

Remarks on this clonotype: No antigen is known for it.

Based on the germline V gene (reference sequence), the CDR1 and CDR2 sequences are MNHNY and SVGAGI. Reading from cysteine to phenylalanine, the CDR3 counts 14 amino acids. Nucleotide data are not available. The sequence links TRBV6-6 to TRBJ2-7; TCRdb designates TRBD2, a call that cannot be tested without DNA. The source is a human donor in good health. Some clones in this sample may be carry-over from other donors' samples. Material: naive CXCR3- CD8+ T cells from blood. Sample cell subset or site, as interpreted from the label and publication: CD45RO-CCR7+CD27+CD95- naive CD8+ T cells lacking CXCR3 (TNR3-). The CDR3 sequence is CASAGRGRSYEQYF.